These 14 T cell receptor beta chains were sequenced from one sample in a study of T cell repertoires in cytomegalovirus infection (dated by TCRdb to about 2019). The sequencing machine was an Illumina HiSeq 1500. Using fastp trimming at Q25 and MiXCR clonotype assembly, TCRdb reanalyzed the public sequencing data and kept in-frame beta chains. Rows are combined by CDR3 protein, so each entry shows the most common genes and DNA. The sample data list 250,000 or so distinct CDR3 sequences, and roughly 12% of these were observed just once. The ten largest clones capture around 1.6% of the sample. The sample was PBMCs. The receptors were gathered from a human donor in good health (CMV status not recorded). Some clones in this sample may be carry-over from other donors' samples.

This sequence joins TRBV6-4 and TRBJ1-2, with D unresolved. The CDR3 length is 12 residues. From germline, CDR1 is MRHNA and CDR2 SNTAGT. V lost 0 bases and J lost 8, with 7 bases in between. The CDR3 DNA follows: TGTGCCAGCAGTGACTCTCGGGTAGGCTACACCTTC. It specifies CASSDSRVGYTF.

This clonotype was picked up many times. CDR3 DNA sequence: TGTGCCAGCAGCTACCCGGGACTAGCGGGAGAGGGGGATGAGCAGTTCTTC. This translates into CASSYPGLAGEGDEQFF. The genes are TRBV7-4 and TRBJ2-1; TRBD2 matches 14 bases. Looked up from germline, CDR1 is SGHVT and CDR2 is SQSDAQ. V shed 4 bases, J shed 8 bases, and the junction held 10 bases outside the gene matches. The CDR3 is 17 amino acids. Full variable domain (remainder filled in from reference TRBV7-4 and TRBJ2-1): GAGVSQSPRYKVAKRGRDVALRCDSISGHVTLYWYRQTLGQGSEVLTYSQSDAQRDKSGRPSGRFSAERPERSVSTLKIQRTEQGDSAVYLCASSYPGLAGEGDEQFFGPGTRLTVL.

This clonotype has a count of ten or more. The gene calls are TRBV20-1 and TRBJ1-1; D gene uncertain. CDR1 DFQATT and CDR2 SNEGSKA come from the germline V gene (reference sequence). This CDR3 region has 13 residues. The ends were cut back, 4 bases at V and 4 bases at J, with 13 bases in the middle. The CDR3 here is CSAIVGGITEAFF. CDR3 nucleotides: TGCAGTGCTATAGTCGGCGGGATCACTGAAGCTTTCTTT.

Note on this clonotype: A much larger clone differs by one base, so this may be a read error. The chain joins TRBV19 to TRBJ2-1; 9 nucleotides agree with TRBD2. Germline V gene lookup returns CDR1 LNHDA and CDR2 SQIVND (reference sequence). The CDR3 has 16 residues. The CDR3 loop reads CVSSIDMGLAYNEQFF. CDR3 nucleotide sequence: TGTGTCAGTAGTATAGACATGGGACTAGCTTACAATGAGCAGTTCTTC.

This clonotype was found many times. This rearrangement joins TRBV12-3 or TRBV12-4 to TRBJ2-7; TRBD1 agrees at 9 bases. This CDR3 has 15 amino acids. V shed 3 bases and J 6 bases; nucleotides not matched to a gene: 9. The CDR3 reads CASSFRGTGSSEQYF. In nucleotides, the CDR3 is TGTGCCAGCAGTTTCAGAGGGACAGGGTCTTCCGAGCAGTACTTC.

Many counts were recorded for this clonotype. V and J are TRBV7-3 and TRBJ1-1; D is perhaps TRBD1 (6 bases). Germline lookup yields CDR1 SGHTA and CDR2 FQGTGA. V shed 1 base and J shed 7 bases, with 10 bases lying between them. CDR3 length equals 13 residues. DNA for the CDR3: TGTGCCAGCAGCTTAAGGGACAACCGTGAAGCTTTCTTT. It encodes CASSLRDNREAFF.

This clonotype has more than one count but fewer than ten. V usage is TRBV25-1 and J usage is TRBJ1-2; D is uncertain. CDR1 MGHDK and CDR2 SYGVNS come from the germline V gene. Between the trimmed V and J ends, which lost 1 base and 4 bases, there was a span of 10 bases. The CDR3 runs to 14 residues. CDR3 sequence: CASSESGEGYGYTF. CDR3 nucleotides: TGTGCCAGCAGTGAATCTGGGGAAGGCTATGGCTACACCTTC.

The rearrangement links TRBV30 to TRBJ1-1; unclear D gene. Germline assignment: CDR1 GTSNPN and CDR2 SVGIG (reference sequence). The CDR3 is 11 residues long. The DNA of the CDR3 is TGTGCTTGGCGGGTGAACACTGAAGCTTTCTTT. Translated: CAWRVNTEAFF.

There are a few counts of this clonotype. The chain carries TRBV19 and TRBJ2-1; 7 nucleotides match TRBD1. Trimming took 0 bases from V and 8 from J; bases not matched to a gene: 7. Germline CDR1 LNHDA, CDR2 SQIVND (reference sequence). The CDR3 has 15 amino acids. The CDR3, as DNA: TGTGCCAGTAGTATAGAGACAGGGCGATACTATGAGCAGTTCTTC. This gives the protein CASSIETGRYYEQFF.

This clonotype was counted many times. V is TRBV7-2 and J is TRBJ2-5; 11 bases fit TRBD2. CDR3 length equals 16 residues. Germline lookup yields CDR1 SGHTA and CDR2 FQGNSA. Trimming removed 0 bases from V and 5 bases from J; junction bases left unmatched: 5. CDR3 DNA: TGTGCCAGCAGCTTAGCTAGCGGGGGGGCCCGGGAGACCCAGTACTTC. Translated, it gives CASSLASGGARETQYF.

Note on this clonotype: A much larger clone is a single base away; this may be a read error. The V and J genes are TRBV20-1 and TRBJ2-3; 12 bases are shared with TRBD2. The V gene's germline CDR1 is DFQATT and CDR2 SNEGSKA (reference sequence). This CDR3 is 17 amino acids long. This CDR3 is CCARDPRLAGGTDTQYF. As DNA, the CDR3 is TGCTGTGCTAGAGACCCGCGACTAGCGGGAGGCACAGATACGCAGTATTTT.

The chain is built from TRBV20-1 and TRBJ2-1; D possibly corresponds to TRBD1 (6 bases). V shed 0 bases and J shed 7 bases, with 13 bases lying between them. Germline V CDR1 and CDR2: DFQATT, SNEGSKA (reference sequence). The CDR3 contains 14 residues. The CDR3 spells CSARDSQGWNEQFF. CDR3 in DNA: TGCAGTGCTAGAGATTCACAGGGTTGGAATGAGCAGTTCTTC.

This clonotype was seen a few times. The junction shows a germline mismatch at one end, possibly a read error. The chain joins TRBV19 to TRBJ1-6, with D perhaps matching TRBD1 (5 bases). Per the germline V gene, CDR1 is LNHDA and CDR2 is SQIVND (reference sequence). This CDR3 contains 17 residues. DNA of the CDR3: TGTGCCAGTAGTGGGCTGGGAGGGGCCCCCTACAATTCACCCCTCCACTTT. This codes for CASSGLGGAPYNSPLHF.

This clonotype was seen at least ten times. The chain has TRBV7-2 and TRBJ2-1; TRBD2 aligns across 9 bases. V lost 5 bases to trimming and J lost 8 bases; unmatched junction nucleotides: 13. The CDR3 loop spans 16 amino acids. CDR1 and CDR2 (germline): SGHTA, FQGNSA. CDR3 in DNA: TGTGCCAGCAGCGGGCGGGCGGGAGGGCTGTTGGATGAGCAGTTCTTC. This gives the protein CASSGRAGGLLDEQFF.